Below, 20 T cell receptor beta chains from the same sample are listed, as sequenced in a study of cytomegalovirus exposure and HLA in healthy donors. With 60 Vbeta and 13 Jbeta primers, the PCR was carried out. Only in-frame clones appear in the TCRdb table, and some are missing; sequencing was by immunoSEQ multiplex PCR. This table holds about 140,000 clones, approximately 9% found once. The sample comprised PBMCs. These TCRs come from a male donor in good health and CMV-seronegative.

The CDR3 region is CASSPQTRGKFF. The CDR3 DNA sequence: TGTGCCAGCAGTCCCCAGACTAGAGGGAAGTTCTTC. V usage is TRBV2 and J usage is TRBJ2-1; maybe TRBD2 (6 bases). V shed 5 bases and J shed 14 bases, with 16 bases lying between them. The CDR3 contains 12 residues. Germline lookup yields CDR1 SNHLY and CDR2 FYNNEI.

The chain has TRBV27 and TRBJ2-3, with unresolved D. This CDR3 has 14 amino acids. Germline CDR1 reads MNHEY; CDR2 reads SMNVEV (reference sequence). The V end lost 3 bases, the J end lost 3 bases, and 10 bases lay between the germline ends. The CDR3 spells CASSLGSRTDTQYF. CDR3 nucleotide sequence: TGTGCCAGCAGTTTGGGCAGCAGGACAGATACGCAGTATTTT.

J is TRBJ1-4 and V is TRBV19; 8 bases match TRBD1. Germline V gives CDR1 LNHDA, CDR2 SQIVND (reference sequence). V was pared by 1 base and J by 7 bases, with 8 bases of the junction left unmatched. The CDR3 is made up of 16 amino acids. The DNA of the CDR3 is TGTGCCAGTAGTATAGGGGGCAGGGGGCGCGGTGAAAAACTGTTTTTT. Protein product: CASSIGGRGRGEKLFF.

This clone was observed a few times. CDR3 in amino acids: CASSILAEETQYF. The CDR3 nucleotides are TGTGCCAGTAGTATACTAGCGGAAGAGACCCAGTACTTC. The genes are TRBV19 and TRBJ2-5, with 7 bases identical to TRBD2. CDR1 is LNHDA, CDR2 SQIVND, per germline (reference sequence). V was clipped by 2 bases and J by 3 bases; unmatched bases: 0. This CDR3 has 13 amino acids.

V gene TRBV7-6 combines with J gene TRBJ2-5, with 8 bases lining up with TRBD2. V lost 0 bases, J lost 5 bases, and 8 bases stayed unmatched. The CDR3 spans 16 residues. Germline V gene sequence: CDR1 SGHVS, CDR2 FNYEAQ. The CDR3 spells CASSLAQREYGETQYF. CDR3 DNA: TGTGCCAGCAGCTTAGCACAGCGGGAGTATGGGGAGACCCAGTACTTC.

This clone has just a few counts. J is TRBJ1-1 and V is TRBV10-3; 8 positions agree with TRBD1. V was clipped by 8 bases and J by 10 bases; unmatched bases: 12. Per germline, CDR1 ENHRY and CDR2 SYGVKD. The CDR3 consists of 13 residues. Written as DNA, the CDR3 is TGTGCCATCGCATTCGGACAGGGCGAGGGAGCTTTCTTT. It codes for CAIAFGQGEGAFF.

The CDR3 DNA reads as TGTGCCAGCAGCTCCCCTCCGGGACAGGAGCCGAACACTGAAGCTTTCTTT. Protein: CASSSPPGQEPNTEAFF. This chain connects TRBV7-9 to TRBJ1-1, with 8 bases lining up with TRBD1. With V trimmed by 4 bases and J by 1 base, 11 bases remained unmatched. The CDR3 sequence is 17 residues long. Germline values: CDR1 SEHNR, CDR2 FQNEAQ (reference sequence).

The chain links TRBV2 to TRBJ1-2; 7 nucleotides line up with TRBD1. The CDR3 has 14 amino acids. V trimming: 1 base; J trimming: 13 bases; junction bases outside the gene matches: 12. The germline CDR1 and CDR2 sequences are SNHLY and FYNNEI. As DNA, the CDR3 is TGTGCCAGCAGTGAAGACAGGGGCAGGCTCCTTGGCACCTTC. It codes for CASSEDRGRLLGTF.

This sequence joins TRBV19 and TRBJ2-7; a possible D gene is TRBD1 (5 bases). The CDR3 sequence is 13 residues long. With 6 bases removed from V and 1 base from J, the gap between germline ends came to 10 bases. Per germline, CDR1 LNHDA and CDR2 SQIVND (reference sequence). DNA of the CDR3: TGTGCCAGTAGGCCGACAGATTCCTACGAGCAGTACTTC. Translating it yields CASRPTDSYEQYF.

The chain is built from TRBV10-3 and TRBJ2-2; possible D gene TRBD2, 6 bases. The germline CDR1 and CDR2 sequences are ENHRY and SYGVKD. The CDR3 covers 16 residues. Trimming left V 0 bases short and J 1 base short, with 9 bases between. DNA for the CDR3: TGTGCCATCAGTGAGTCTAACGGGGGGAACACCGGGGAGCTGTTTTTT. It specifies CAISESNGGNTGELFF.

This chain connects TRBV29-1 to TRBJ1-2; D is uncertain. Germline values: CDR1 SQVTM, CDR2 ANQGSEA. CDR3 length equals 15 residues. V was cut by 2 bases and J by 4 bases, with 17 bases left in between. As DNA, the CDR3 is TGCAGCGTTGAAATAGGCCCCCAGGTTGGCTATGGCTACACCTTC. Its protein product is CSVEIGPQVGYGYTF.

This clone was picked up a small number of times. This chain joins TRBV4-2 and TRBJ1-1; no reliable D call. With 3 bases removed from V and 7 bases from J, the gap between germline ends came to 9 bases. The germline V gene encodes CDR1 LGHNA and CDR2 YNFKEQ. This CDR3 has 12 amino acids. The CDR3 region is CASSQLRGEAFF. The CDR3 nucleotides are TGTGCCAGCAGCCAGTTGCGGGGTGAAGCTTTCTTT.

This clone was seen only a few times. The rearrangement joins TRBV29-1 to TRBJ1-2; no reliable D call. The V gene lost 8 bases and the J gene lost 12 bases, with 10 bases spanning the gap. The CDR3 consists of 8 residues. Germline V gene sequence: CDR1 SQVTM, CDR2 ANQGSEA. CDR3 in amino acids: CSSGRDTF. CDR3 bases: TGCAGCTCTGGTCGGGACACCTTC.

This clone turned up a few times. The chain has TRBV19 and TRBJ2-3; D remains unclear. The V end was cut by 1 base, the J end by 0 bases, with 11 bases between. CDR1 and CDR2 from the germline V gene are LNHDA and SQIVND (reference sequence). The CDR3 totals 16 residues. This chain's CDR3 is CASSIGLGRSTDTQYF. CDR3 bases: TGTGCCAGTAGTATAGGTTTGGGCAGGAGCACAGATACGCAGTATTTT.

The chain carries TRBV18 and TRBJ2-7, with TRBD2 as a possible D gene (5 bases). From germline, CDR1 is KGHSH and CDR2 LQKENI. CDR3 size: 11 residues. Trimming took 5 bases from V and 5 from J, leaving 7 bases between them. As DNA, the CDR3 is TGTGCCAGCTCAGGGCGGGACGAGCAGTACTTC. Its protein product is CASSGRDEQYF. Supplemented by reference TRBV18 and TRBJ2-7, the full variable domain reads NAGVMQNPRHLVRRRGQEARLRCSPMKGHSHVYWYRQLPEEGLKFMVYLQKENIIDESGMPKERFSAEFPKEGPSILRIQQVVRGDSAAYFCASSGRDEQYFGPGTRLTVT.

This clone has only a few counts. The chain combines TRBV5-1 with TRBJ1-1; D unclear. Germline lookup yields CDR1 SGHRS and CDR2 YFSETQ. The V end lost 0 bases, the J end lost 0 bases, and 3 bases lay between the germline ends. This CDR3 has 13 residues. The CDR3 DNA reads TGCGCCAGCAGCTTGGAGCTGAACACTGAAGCTTTCTTT. This translates into CASSLELNTEAFF.

A few counts support this clone. The J gene is TRBJ2-1, the V gene TRBV29-1, with 11 nucleotides matching TRBD1. This CDR3 region has 15 residues. J gave up 4 bases and V 2 bases, and 4 bases lay outside the gene matches. CDR1 and CDR2 (germline): SQVTM, ANQGSEA. CDR3 nucleotide sequence: TGCAGCGTTGAAAGGGACAGGGGGTTGTACAATGAGCAGTTCTTC. This translates into CSVERDRGLYNEQFF.

In its sample, this clone was seen a few times. V gene TRBV28 combines with J gene TRBJ2-7, with D perhaps TRBD2 (6 bases). Trimming took 3 bases from V and 2 from J, leaving 8 bases between them. The CDR3 consists of 13 residues. Per the germline V gene, CDR1 is MDHEN and CDR2 is SYDVKM. The CDR3 reads CASSFSGPYEQYF. In nucleotides, the CDR3 is TGTGCCAGCAGTTTTAGCGGTCCCTACGAGCAGTACTTC. Using reference TRBV28 and TRBJ2-7 for the parts outside the CDR3, the full variable domain is DVKVTQSSRYLVKRTGEKVFLECVQDMDHENMFWYRQDPGLGLRLIYFSYDVKMKEKGDIPEGYSVSREKKERFSLILESASTNQTSMYLCASSFSGPYEQYFGPGTRLTVT.

This clone was found a few times. J is TRBJ1-1 and V is TRBV9, with 8 nucleotides matching TRBD1. From germline, CDR1 is SGDLS and CDR2 YYNGEE. There are 16 residues in the CDR3. The ends lost 5 bases at V and 5 bases at J; junction bases unmatched: 14. The CDR3 bases are TGTGCCAGCAGTTTAACCCGGACAGGGTTGTCGACTGAAGCTTTCTTT. Protein: CASSLTRTGLSTEAFF.

This chain uses TRBV30 with TRBJ2-1; perhaps TRBD2 as D (5 bases). This CDR3 comprises 13 residues. Germline lookup yields CDR1 GTSNPN and CDR2 SVGIG (reference sequence). The germline V and J ends were trimmed by 5 bases and 3 bases, with 11 bases remaining between them. CDR3 amino acids: CAWGSGSYNEQFF. Written as DNA, the CDR3 is TGTGCCTGGGGTTCGGGGAGCTACAATGAGCAGTTCTTC.